This T cell receptor (beta chain) was documented in a study of OX40 agonist ivuxolimab in advanced cancers. The study's findings and limits: The investigators did not determine what antigen specificity the expanded peripheral T cells had.

Germline CDR1 reads SEHNR; CDR2 reads FQNEAQ (reference sequence). Trimming stripped 3 bases from V and 11 bases from J, with 8 bases between. The CDR3 length is 11 residues. Clones were sequenced by immunoSEQ multiplex PCR, and TCRdb holds only the in-frame ones, with some missing. Counted here are about 100,000 clones, 75% to 95% occurring once; the ten biggest clones make up around 1.2%. This clone came up a few times. Its cognate antigen is unknown. This material consisted of CD4+ or CD8+ T cells sorted from blood, taken in a trial of the OX40 agonist ivuxolimab. The chain has TRBV7-9 and TRBJ1-5, with D possibly matching TRBD1 (5 bases). The receptor was derived from an adult with an advanced solid tumor such as melanoma, head and neck, liver or kidney cancer. CDR3: CASSFGGSQHF. For the CDR3, the DNA is TGTGCCAGCAGCTTCGGGGGGTCCCAGCATTTT.